Given below is one T cell receptor beta chain in context. This sample is part of a study of blood T cell repertoires in COVID-19. The germline CDR1 and CDR2 sequences are SNHLY and FYNNEI. The CDR3 runs to 14 residues. Trimming at V came to 7 bases and at J to 6 bases, leaving 9 bases not matched to a gene. Profiling relied on immunoSEQ multiplex PCR, and the TCRdb table lists in-frame clones only, not all of them. The sample contains under 250,000 clones, 85% to 90% of which appear only once. This TCR was recovered from a woman aged 60-75 years with acute or convalescent COVID-19. Sequenced sample: peripheral blood. V and J are TRBV2 and TRBJ1-1; 9 bases align to TRBD1. This CDR3 reads CASTTLQGAAEAFF. The CDR3 DNA sequence: TGTGCCAGCACAACTTTACAGGGGGCTGCTGAAGCTTTCTTT. Full variable domain (outside the CDR3, taken from reference TRBV2 and TRBJ1-1): EPEVTQTPSHQVTQMGQEVILRCVPISNHLYFYWYRQILGQKVEFLVSFYNNEISEKSEIFDDQFSVERPDGSNFTLKIRSTKLEDSAMYFCASTTLQGAAEAFFGQGTRLTVV.